The next 8 T cell receptor beta chains were all read from a single sample in a study of T cell responses to AZD1222 COVID-19 vaccine. Sequenced by immunoSEQ multiplex PCR; TCRdb stores in-frame clones only, minus some. The sample contains about 130,000 clones, 88% of which appear only once. The input for sequencing was peripheral blood, taken 28 days after the second AZD1222 dose. Receptors were obtained from an adult who received the AZD1222 COVID-19 vaccine.

The genes are TRBV5-4 and TRBJ2-7, with D possibly matching TRBD2 (6 bases). Trimming stripped 1 base from V and 0 bases from J, with 11 bases between. The germline gives CDR1 SGHNT, CDR2 YYREEE (reference sequence). The length of the CDR3 is 15 residues. CDR3 coding DNA: TGTGCCAGCAGCTTGATTGCGGGGAGCTCCTACGAGCAGTACTTC. Protein product: CASSLIAGSSYEQYF.

This chain connects TRBV20-1 to TRBJ2-3; TRBD2 is a possible D gene (5 bases). Between the trimmed V and J ends, which lost 6 bases and 3 bases, there was a span of 7 bases. This CDR3 is 11 amino acids long. Per the germline V gene, CDR1 is DFQATT and CDR2 is SNEGSKA (reference sequence). CDR3 DNA sequence: TGCAGTGCGGCGGGTACAGATACGCAGTATTTT. As protein: CSAAGTDTQYF.

The chain has TRBV7-8 and TRBJ2-7; D may be TRBD2 (7 bases). This CDR3 is 16 amino acids long. Between the trimmed V and J ends, which lost 1 base and 0 bases, there was a span of 13 bases. CDR1 SGHVS and CDR2 FQNEAQ come from the germline V gene. The CDR3 region is CASSLGGGVSSYEQYF. CDR3 sequence (DNA): TGTGCCAGCAGCTTAGGGGGGGGCGTGAGCTCCTACGAGCAGTACTTC. Full variable domain (missing parts from reference TRBV7-8 and TRBJ2-7): GAGVSQSPRYKVAKRGQDVALRCDPISGHVSLFWYQQALGQGPEFLTYFQNEAQLDKSGLPSDRFFAERPEGSVSTLKIQRTQQEDSAVYLCASSLGGGVSSYEQYFGPGTRLTVT.

The rearrangement uses TRBV19 and TRBJ1-5; no clear D. Trimming cost V 1 base and J 1 base, with 11 bases left between them. The CDR3 runs to 16 residues. Germline V lookup: CDR1 LNHDA, CDR2 SQIVND (reference sequence). The CDR3 loop reads CASSIAPSRSNQPQHF. DNA of the CDR3: TGTGCCAGTAGTATAGCTCCCAGCAGAAGCAATCAGCCCCAGCATTTT.

The sample holds a few counts of this clone. V gene TRBV6-5 combines with J gene TRBJ2-2; D may correspond to TRBD1 or TRBD2 (5 bases each). Germline V gene data show CDR1 as MNHEY and CDR2 as SVGAGI. Between the trimmed V and J ends, which lost 2 bases and 4 bases, there was a span of 8 bases. This CDR3 spans 14 amino acids. The CDR3 reads CASSYDSGTGELFF. The CDR3 nucleotides read TGTGCCAGCAGTTACGACAGCGGCACCGGGGAGCTGTTTTTT.

V usage is TRBV7-8 and J usage is TRBJ2-7; 9 nucleotides align to TRBD2. From germline, CDR1 is SGHVS and CDR2 FQNEAQ. Germline trimming cut 1 base from V and 7 bases from J; bases unmatched to any gene: 8. This CDR3 has 15 residues. The CDR3 region is CASSLGGRAWGEQYF. DNA of the CDR3: TGTGCCAGCAGCTTAGGCGGGAGGGCCTGGGGGGAGCAGTACTTC.

The chain is built from TRBV6-1 and TRBJ2-1; 10 positions agree with TRBD2. Germline lookup yields CDR1 MNHNS and CDR2 SASEGT. V shed 6 bases, J shed 10 bases, and the junction held 9 bases outside the gene matches. The CDR3 runs to 14 residues. CDR3 protein: CASRGAGGRQEQFF. The CDR3 nucleotides are TGTGCCAGCAGGGGAGCGGGAGGGAGGCAGGAGCAGTTCTTC.

This chain links TRBV4-1 with TRBJ2-5; D remains ambiguous. Germline V gene sequence: CDR1 MGHRA, CDR2 YSYEKL. The CDR3 extends over 13 amino acids. V gave up 1 base and J gave up 1 base, with 4 bases separating them. As DNA, the CDR3 is TGCGCCAGCAGCCAAGCCATCCAAGAGACCCAGTACTTC. Translated: CASSQAIQETQYF.